The text below deals with one TCR beta chain. This sample is part of a study of blood T cells in healthy people across ages. V lost 4 bases, J lost 5 bases, and 15 bases lay in between. The CDR3 loop spans 15 amino acids. Germline CDR1 is MDHEN and CDR2 is SYDVKM. Next came a second PCR, run for about 6 to 12 cycles, which used a sample-barcoded 5' primer along with a J-beta primer mix. TCRdb analysed the 5' RACE reads with MiXCR anew, one entry per CDR3 protein. The sample has 730,000 or so distinct CDR3 sequences, around 38% seen once. The chain is built from TRBV28 and TRBJ2-1; D is possibly TRBD2 (5 bases). Input material: blood. This clonotype originated in an older man in good health. CDR3 amino acids: CASSSPGRGDNEQFF. In nucleotides, the CDR3 is TGTGCCAGCAGTTCCCCGGGGAGAGGAGACAATGAGCAGTTCTTC.